These T cell receptor beta chains were read from a single sample in a study of post-analysis software for immune sequencing data. TCRdb re-analysed the PCR reads in MiXCR, keeping a single row per CDR3 protein. The sample holds a few hundred thousand distinct CDR3 sequences, roughly 38% seen once. The sequenced material came from blood. These TCRs come from a girl aged 10 to 17 with multiple sclerosis. Both conserved end residues are part of each CDR3.

v_gene,CDR3aa
TRBV7-6,CASSPGQGWDSGQYF
TRBV9,CASSVAGESSYEQYF
TRBV15,CATSPLEQGYGNEQFF
TRBV7-9,CASSLHQGSGTEAFF
TRBV2,CASSEGTSAAHNEQFF
TRBV29-1,CSVEGTQRGEGTQYF
TRBV10-3,CAISGTANYGYTF
TRBV5-6,CASSVEGTQETQYF
TRBV5-6,CASSLRAGDLFYGYTF
TRBV5-4,CASSPSSGGEQYF
TRBV20-1,CSASTLLQGLGSPLHF
TRBV6-2/TRBV6-3,CASSPSRDYREQYF
TRBV9,CASTGPLSNLLFF
TRBV20-1,CSARGRQSSYNSPLHF
TRBV7-3,CASSLTTWTNEYNEQFF
TRBV5-8,CASSLGQGWRNEQYF
TRBV7-9,CASSPGRLAEQETQYF
TRBV29-1,CSVGTDSYEQYF
TRBV20-1,CSARGGGVETQYF
TRBV4-1,CASSQEWGRETQYF
TRBV5-1,CASSKSGTSEAFF
TRBV6-1,CASRDTEGSPLHF
TRBV28,CASSTTGEGTDTQYF
TRBV5-6,CASRGFGRNTEAFF
TRBV15,CASGLSKETQYF
TRBV3-1,CASTGTGWNEQFF
TRBV20-1,CSASGQVRRNTEAFF
TRBV10-3,CAIRKPSATDTQYF
TRBV19,CASSISFRDSYNEQFF
TRBV6-5,CASSASTYEQYF
TRBV13,CASSLGQRAFKNTEAFF
TRBV7-2,CASSLVVGGTEAFF
TRBV13,CASSQDRVREKLFF
TRBV29-1,CSVEIGENEQFF
TRBV20-1,CSVNPGRSNQPQHF
TRBV3-1,CASAQQGHNTEAFF
TRBV7-8,CASSLESLYNSPLHF
TRBV7-2,CASSLARGSDTQYF
TRBV5-1,CASSLAVGGQDTQYF
TRBV10-3,CAISAWLAGHYEQYF
TRBV28,CASSTQGGYNSPLHF
TRBV5-1,CASSLEEGGRVYGYTF
TRBV2,CASSEALAAEAQYF
TRBV12-3/TRBV12-4,CASVYGGQPRHF
TRBV5-1,CASSLEDSYEQYF
TRBV20-1,CSARVRGMMETQYF
TRBV5-1,CASSLAGDTDTQYF
TRBV4-3,CASSQVGQGSHEQYF
TRBV12-3/TRBV12-4,CASSWGDTQYF
TRBV4-2,CASSQVARPNTGERFF